What follows describes a single T cell receptor (beta chain). The data were obtained in a study of cytomegalovirus exposure and HLA in healthy donors. Primers: 60 Vbeta forward and 13 Jbeta reverse. TCRdb keeps only in-frame clones here, not all; method: immunoSEQ multiplex PCR. Among 72,000 or so clones, approximately 58% were seen once, and the ten largest hold 3% to 3.5%. The V gene's germline CDR1 is MDHEN and CDR2 SYDVKM. V lost 2 bases, J lost 4 bases, and 12 bases lay in between. The CDR3 contains 14 residues. Sequencing was done on a sample of PBMCs. This sequence joins TRBV28 and TRBJ2-7; TRBD2 is a possible D gene (5 bases). This receptor was taken from a woman aged 45-65 years in good health and CMV-seronegative. This chain's CDR3 is CASSLRQTNYEQYF. The CDR3 DNA reads TGTGCCAGCAGTTTACGGCAGACTAATTACGAGCAGTACTTC.